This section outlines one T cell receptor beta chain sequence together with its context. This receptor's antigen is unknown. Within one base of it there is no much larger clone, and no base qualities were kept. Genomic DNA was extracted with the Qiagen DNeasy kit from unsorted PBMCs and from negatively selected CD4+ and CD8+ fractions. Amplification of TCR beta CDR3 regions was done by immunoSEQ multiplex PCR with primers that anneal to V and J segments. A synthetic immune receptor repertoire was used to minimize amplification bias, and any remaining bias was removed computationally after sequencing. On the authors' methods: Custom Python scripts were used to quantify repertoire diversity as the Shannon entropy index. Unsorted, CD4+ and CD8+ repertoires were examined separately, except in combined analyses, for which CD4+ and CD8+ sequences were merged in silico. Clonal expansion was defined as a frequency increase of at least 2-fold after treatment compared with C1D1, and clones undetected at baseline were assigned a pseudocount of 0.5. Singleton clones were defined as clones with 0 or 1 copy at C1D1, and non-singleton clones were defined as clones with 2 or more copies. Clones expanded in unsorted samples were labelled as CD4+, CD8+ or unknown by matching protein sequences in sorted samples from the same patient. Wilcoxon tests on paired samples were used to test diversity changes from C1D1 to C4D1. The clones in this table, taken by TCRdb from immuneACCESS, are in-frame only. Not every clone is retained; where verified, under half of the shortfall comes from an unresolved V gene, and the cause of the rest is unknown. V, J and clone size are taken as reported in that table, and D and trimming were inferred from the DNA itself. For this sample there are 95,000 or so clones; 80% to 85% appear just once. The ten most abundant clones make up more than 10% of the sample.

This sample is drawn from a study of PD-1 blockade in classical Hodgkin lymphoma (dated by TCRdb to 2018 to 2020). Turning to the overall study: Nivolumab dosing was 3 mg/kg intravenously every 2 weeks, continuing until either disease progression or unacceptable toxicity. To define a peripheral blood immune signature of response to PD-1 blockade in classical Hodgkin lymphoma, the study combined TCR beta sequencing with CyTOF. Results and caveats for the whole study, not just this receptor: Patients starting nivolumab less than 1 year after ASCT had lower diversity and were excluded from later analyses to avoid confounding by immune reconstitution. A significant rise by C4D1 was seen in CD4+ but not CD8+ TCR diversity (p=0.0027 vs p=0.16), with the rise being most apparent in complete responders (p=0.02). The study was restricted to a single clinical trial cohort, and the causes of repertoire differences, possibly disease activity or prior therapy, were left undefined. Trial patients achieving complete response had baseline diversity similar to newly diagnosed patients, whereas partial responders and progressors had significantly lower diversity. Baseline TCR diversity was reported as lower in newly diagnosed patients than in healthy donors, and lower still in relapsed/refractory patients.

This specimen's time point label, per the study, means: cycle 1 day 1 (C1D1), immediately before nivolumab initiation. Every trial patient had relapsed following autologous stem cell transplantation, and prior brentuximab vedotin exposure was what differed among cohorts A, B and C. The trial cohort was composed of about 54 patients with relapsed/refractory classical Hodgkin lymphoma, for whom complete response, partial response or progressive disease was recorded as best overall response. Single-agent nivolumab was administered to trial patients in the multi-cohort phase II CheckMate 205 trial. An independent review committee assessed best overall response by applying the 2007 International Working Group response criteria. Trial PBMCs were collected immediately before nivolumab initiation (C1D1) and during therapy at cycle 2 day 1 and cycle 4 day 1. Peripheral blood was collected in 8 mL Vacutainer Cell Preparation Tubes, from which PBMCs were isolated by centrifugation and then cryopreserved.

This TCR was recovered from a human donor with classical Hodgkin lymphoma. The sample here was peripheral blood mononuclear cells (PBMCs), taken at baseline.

The DNA sequence is as follows: TGCGCCAGCAGCTTGGATGGGGCGGGGTGGACTGAAGCTTTCTTT. Its coded protein is CASSLDGAGWTEAFF. The chain is assembled from TRBV5-1 and TRBJ1-1, and TRBD1 may be the D gene, going by 5 matching bases. The germline V gene specifies SGHRS as CDR1 and YFSETQ as CDR2. From the cysteine through the phenylalanine, the CDR3 covers 15 amino acids. Here the CDR3 DNA is all that survives: 45 bases in frame from base 1. Trimming removed 0 bases from V and 5 bases from J, leaving 14 bases between the germline ends. Beyond the CDR3, the reference TRBV5-1 and TRBJ1-1 genes provide the residues; the full variable domain reads: KAGVTQTPRYLIKTRGQQVTLSCSPISGHRSVSWYQQTPGQGLQFLFEYFSETQRNKGNFPGRFSGRQFSNSRSEMNVSTLELGDSALYLCASSLDGAGWTEAFFGQGTRLTVV.